This passage covers 25 T cell receptor beta chains from one sample sequenced in a study of OX40 agonist ivuxolimab in advanced cancers. Assay: immunoSEQ multiplex PCR; the TCRdb copy retains only in-frame clones and omits some. The sample includes 55,000 to 70,000 clones, approximately 83% seen only once; the top ten take 1.4%. The sample consisted of CD4+ or CD8+ T cells sorted from blood, taken in a trial of the OX40 agonist ivuxolimab. All receptors derive from an adult with an advanced solid tumor such as melanoma, head and neck, liver or kidney cancer.

The J gene is TRBJ2-7, the V gene TRBV5-4, with D possibly being TRBD1 (6 bases). The CDR3 extends over 15 amino acids. Trimming pared 0 bases from V and 2 bases from J, leaving 12 bases between. Looked up from germline, CDR1 is SGHNT and CDR2 is YYREEE (reference sequence). The CDR3 loop reads CASSLGGRTTYEQYF. The DNA of the CDR3 is TGTGCCAGCAGCTTGGGGGGGCGGACCACCTACGAGCAGTACTTC.

The CDR3 sequence is CATYSGLDTQYF. CDR3 sequence (DNA): TGTGCCACCTATTCAGGGTTAGATACGCAGTATTTT. The chain employs TRBV28 and TRBJ2-3, with a weak D call TRBD1 (5 bases). Trimming stripped 10 bases from V and 5 bases from J, with 13 bases between. The CDR3 covers 12 residues. Germline-derived CDR1 and CDR2 are MDHEN and SYDVKM. Using reference TRBV28 and TRBJ2-3 for the parts outside the CDR3, the full variable domain is DVKVTQSSRYLVKRTGEKVFLECVQDMDHENMFWYRQDPGLGLRLIYFSYDVKMKEKGDIPEGYSVSREKKERFSLILESASTNQTSMYLCATYSGLDTQYFGPGTRLTVL.

The chain links TRBV9 to TRBJ2-2; D call uncertain. CDR3 length equals 13 residues. From germline, CDR1 is SGDLS and CDR2 YYNGEE. Trimming removed 4 bases at V and 7 bases at J, with 11 bases between. The CDR3 nucleotides are TGTGCCAGCAGCCCTCGCACCCACGGGGAGCTGTTTTTT. Protein sequence: CASSPRTHGELFF. The variable domain in full, completed from reference TRBV9 and TRBJ2-2, reads DSGVTQTPKHLITATGQRVTLRCSPRSGDLSVYWYQQSLDQGLQFLIQYYNGEERAKGNILERFSAQQFPDLHSELNLSSLELGDSALYFCASSPRTHGELFFGEGSRLTVL.

CDR3 coding DNA: TGTGCCAGCAGCCAACGCGGGACAGGGGGGACCGGGGAGCTGTTTTTT. Amino acids: CASSQRGTGGTGELFF. The chain has TRBV5-4 and TRBJ2-2; 11 positions agree with TRBD1. V lost 4 bases, J lost 5 bases, and 7 bases stayed unmatched. Germline V gene lookup returns CDR1 SGHNT and CDR2 YYREEE (reference sequence). This CDR3 spans 16 amino acids.

The chain is built from TRBV19 and TRBJ1-4, with D unclear. This CDR3 has 15 amino acids. Germline CDR1 and CDR2: LNHDA and SQIVND (reference sequence). V lost 4 bases, J lost 4 bases, and 13 bases lay in between. CDR3 sequence (DNA): TGTGCCAGTAGTACTCAGGTGGGGTTTAATGAAAAACTGTTTTTT. It encodes CASSTQVGFNEKLFF.

The V call is TRBV5-1, the J call TRBJ2-1; 8 bases match TRBD2. CDR3 length equals 15 residues. The germline gives CDR1 SGHRS, CDR2 YFSETQ. V shed 0 bases, J shed 4 bases, and the junction held 3 bases outside the gene matches. The DNA of the CDR3 is TGCGCCAGCAGCTTGGTCGCGGGGGGTTACAATGAGCAGTTCTTC. Translation gives CASSLVAGGYNEQFF. Supplemented by reference TRBV5-1 and TRBJ2-1, the full variable domain reads KAGVTQTPRYLIKTRGQQVTLSCSPISGHRSVSWYQQTPGQGLQFLFEYFSETQRNKGNFPGRFSGRQFSNSRSEMNVSTLELGDSALYLCASSLVAGGYNEQFFGPGTRLTVL.

The chain joins TRBV6-1 to TRBJ2-7; TRBD2 aligns across 13 bases. The CDR3 spans 18 residues. Unmatched junction bases numbered 10, after V lost 1 base and J lost 4 bases. CDR1 is MNHNS and CDR2 is SASEGT in the germline V gene. The chain's CDR3 is CASSEGGLAGLGLYEQYF. CDR3 sequence (DNA): TGTGCCAGCAGTGAAGGGGGACTAGCGGGATTAGGGCTTTACGAGCAGTACTTC.

The chain employs TRBV15 and TRBJ1-3; possibly TRBD1 for D (6 bases). The CDR3 covers 15 residues. Per the germline V gene, CDR1 is LNHNV and CDR2 is YYDKDF (reference sequence). V shed 9 bases and J shed 1 base, with 16 bases lying between them. Written as DNA, the CDR3 is TGTGCCACAAACCTTACAGGGAAATCTGGAAACACCATATATTTT. Translated: CATNLTGKSGNTIYF.

The V call is TRBV4-1, the J call TRBJ1-4; D perhaps matches TRBD1 (6 bases). CDR3 length equals 18 residues. V lost 0 bases to trimming and J lost 4 bases, with 18 bases between them. The germline V gene encodes CDR1 MGHRA and CDR2 YSYEKL. This chain's CDR3 is CASSQDNIQTGFNEKLFF. For the CDR3, the DNA is TGCGCCAGCAGCCAAGATAATATTCAGACAGGCTTTAATGAAAAACTGTTTTTT.

The V call is TRBV6-5, the J call TRBJ2-1; 13 positions match TRBD2. The CDR3 is made up of 14 amino acids. Germline V lookup: CDR1 MNHEY, CDR2 SVGAGI. The V gene end was trimmed by 10 bases and the J gene end by 5 bases; junction bases not matched to a gene: 5. CDR3 in amino acids: CATRGTSGNNEQFF. Written as DNA, the CDR3 is TGTGCCACCCGGGGGACTAGCGGGAACAATGAGCAGTTCTTC.

This clone was found once. The chain combines TRBV6-4 with TRBJ1-2; 8 nucleotides match TRBD1. CDR1 MRHNA and CDR2 SNTAGT come from the germline V gene. The CDR3 spans 15 residues. Losses at the gene ends were 4 bases for V and 1 base for J; bases not matched to a gene: 5. The CDR3: CASSVGQGSNYGYTF. For the CDR3, the DNA is TGTGCCAGCAGTGTCGGACAGGGCAGTAACTATGGCTACACCTTC.

The V gene is TRBV19, the J gene TRBJ1-2, with D hard to call. CDR1 is LNHDA and CDR2 is SQIVND in the germline V gene (reference sequence). The V gene lost 4 bases and the J gene lost 7 bases, with 16 bases spanning the gap. The length of the CDR3 is 14 residues. DNA for the CDR3: TGTGCCAGTAGTAAGGCTTTCTTGGGTCCTGGCTACACCTTC. Translation: CASSKAFLGPGYTF.

The chain uses TRBV7-9 and TRBJ2-7; the match to TRBD1 covers 11 bases. Germline loops: CDR1 SEHNR, CDR2 FQNEAQ (reference sequence). CDR3 length: 15 residues. V lost 3 bases and J lost 3; bases outside the gene matches: 4. The CDR3 DNA reads TGTGCCAGCAGCTTCGCCGGGACAGGGGGCTACGAGCAGTACTTC. It translates to CASSFAGTGGYEQYF.

The gene calls are TRBV28 and TRBJ2-2; D possibly corresponds to TRBD2 (7 bases). CDR1 MDHEN and CDR2 SYDVKM come from the germline V gene. The CDR3 consists of 13 residues. Trimming took 3 bases from V and 6 from J, leaving 8 bases between them. CDR3: CASSLGGPGELFF. In DNA form, the CDR3 reads TGTGCCAGCAGTTTGGGGGGGCCCGGGGAGCTGTTTTTT.

This clone was seen just once. The J gene is TRBJ2-7, the V gene TRBV5-4; weak D call: TRBD1 (5 bases). Trimming removed 4 bases from V and 1 base from J, with 12 bases in between. Germline V lookup: CDR1 SGHNT, CDR2 YYREEE (reference sequence). The CDR3 loop spans 14 amino acids. The CDR3 reads CASSPETASYEQYF. CDR3 in DNA: TGTGCCAGCAGCCCGGAGACAGCTTCCTACGAGCAGTACTTC.

The chain is built from TRBV19 and TRBJ2-2; 9 bases agree with TRBD2. The CDR3 is 15 residues long. CDR1 and CDR2 (germline): LNHDA, SQIVND (reference sequence). The junction had 5 bases not matched to a gene; V was cut back by 4 bases and J by 5 bases. CDR3 sequence reads: CASSSSGGSTGELFF. CDR3 bases: TGTGCCAGTAGTAGTAGCGGGGGAAGTACCGGGGAGCTGTTTTTT.

V gene TRBV19 combines with J gene TRBJ2-2; 13 nucleotides line up with TRBD2. V trimming: 6 bases; J trimming: 3 bases; junction bases outside the gene matches: 4. In germline, CDR1 is LNHDA, CDR2 SQIVND (reference sequence). CDR3 size: 16 residues. CDR3 amino acids: CASRWTSGGDTGELFF. CDR3 nucleotides: TGTGCCAGTAGATGGACTAGCGGGGGAGACACCGGGGAGCTGTTTTTT.

This clone came up a few times. The chain uses TRBV7-9 and TRBJ1-6; a weak D match, TRBD1 (5 bases). This CDR3 contains 17 residues. V was clipped by 4 bases and J by 0 bases, with 13 bases between them. Germline V CDR1 and CDR2: SEHNR, FQNEAQ (reference sequence). The CDR3 loop reads CASSSTPGSSYNSPLHF. The CDR3 DNA reads TGTGCCAGCAGCTCGACCCCAGGGTCCTCCTATAATTCACCCCTCCACTTT.

There are a few counts of this clone. The chain has TRBV13 and TRBJ2-1; D not resolved. This CDR3 comprises 11 residues. Germline V gene sequence: CDR1 PRHDT, CDR2 FYEKMQ (reference sequence). Trimming shortened V by 2 bases and J by 9 bases, and 5 bases separated the two germline ends. The CDR3 region has the DNA TGTGCCAGCAGCTTATTGGCTGAGCAGTTCTTC. As protein: CASSLLAEQFF. The complete variable domain, with remaining parts taken from reference TRBV13 and TRBJ2-1, reads AAGVIQSPRHLIKEKRETATLKCYPIPRHDTVYWYQQGPGQDPQFLISFYEKMQSDKGSIPDRFSAQQFSDYHSELNMSSLELGDSALYFCASSLLAEQFFGPGTRLTVL.

The V and J genes are TRBV2 and TRBJ1-5; D is uncertain. CDR1 and CDR2 from the germline V gene are SNHLY and FYNNEI. The CDR3 is made up of 16 amino acids. V gave up 5 bases and J gave up 0 bases, with 14 bases separating them. The CDR3 region has the DNA TGTGCCAGCAGTTCGACGAGGCTCAATAGCAATCAGCCCCAGCATTTT. This gives the protein CASSSTRLNSNQPQHF.

The chain uses TRBV10-3 and TRBJ1-6; TRBD1 aligns across 9 bases. Trimming took 5 bases from V and 7 from J; bases not matched to a gene: 6. Germline V lookup: CDR1 ENHRY, CDR2 SYGVKD. The CDR3 has 15 amino acids. The CDR3 bases are TGTGCCATCAGTTCACAGGGGGCGCGAAATTCACCCCTCCACTTT. This codes for CAISSQGARNSPLHF.

V gene TRBV2 combines with J gene TRBJ2-3, with D possibly being TRBD1 (5 bases). The CDR3 loop spans 14 amino acids. Germline CDR1 and CDR2: SNHLY and FYNNEI. The V and J ends lost 6 bases and 6 bases respectively, with 16 bases between them. The CDR3 bases are TGTGCCAGCAGAAATCAGGGAACTCACGATACGCAGTATTTT. Translating it yields CASRNQGTHDTQYF.

The gene calls are TRBV29-1 and TRBJ1-4, with a weak D call TRBD1 (5 bases). Trimming removed 7 bases from V and 7 bases from J, with 16 bases in between. CDR3 size: 13 residues. Germline values: CDR1 SQVTM, CDR2 ANQGSEA. The CDR3 sequence: CSGQAGRGEKLFF. The CDR3, as DNA: TGCAGCGGGCAGGCAGGGCGAGGTGAAAAACTGTTTTTT.

This clone was detected only once. J is TRBJ2-1 and V is TRBV7-6, with a tentative D call TRBD2 (6 bases). CDR3 size: 15 residues. CDR1 is SGHVS, CDR2 FNYEAQ, per germline. Trimming removed 5 bases from V and 4 bases from J, with 15 bases in between. CDR3 residues: CASSALAGSYNEQFF. The CDR3 DNA follows: TGTGCCAGCAGCGCTCTCGCGGGGTCGTACAATGAGCAGTTCTTC.

J is TRBJ1-5 and V is TRBV5-6; D may be TRBD1 (6 bases). The germline V gene encodes CDR1 SGHDT and CDR2 YYEEEE. Trimming left V 4 bases short and J 2 bases short, with 16 bases between. This CDR3 is built from 16 residues. CDR3 coding DNA: TGTGCCAGCAGCAGGGGGGGGGTTAAGGGCAATCAGCCCCAGCATTTT. Amino acid sequence: CASSRGGVKGNQPQHF.